The 32 T cell receptor beta chains presented below share a single source sample, sequenced in a study of blood T cell repertoires in COVID-19. Measured with immunoSEQ multiplex PCR; TCRdb has only the in-frame clones, and not every one. Among about 270,000 clones, 75% to 95% were seen once, and the ten largest hold 2.8%. Sequencing input: PBMCs or T cells enriched from blood (not recorded which). These receptors were taken from a man aged 40-55 years who had been exposed to COVID-19.

This chain connects TRBV4-1 to TRBJ2-4; the D is unclear. V lost 2 bases, J lost 0 bases, and 11 bases lay in between. Looked up from germline, CDR1 is MGHRA and CDR2 is YSYEKL. This CDR3 has 16 residues. CDR3 residues: CASSQPQTLAKNIQYF. DNA for the CDR3: TGCGCCAGCAGCCAACCCCAGACACTAGCCAAAAACATTCAGTACTTC.

The count of this clone is one. This chain links TRBV7-9 with TRBJ1-6; TRBD1 matches 7 bases. Germline assignment: CDR1 SEHNR and CDR2 FQNEAQ (reference sequence). Unmatched junction bases numbered 11, after V lost 5 bases and J lost 10 bases. This CDR3 is built from 15 residues. The CDR3 region is CASSLGQAEGSPLHF. The CDR3 DNA reads as TGTGCCAGCAGCCTAGGACAGGCCGAGGGGTCACCCCTCCACTTT.

The V call is TRBV25-1, the J call TRBJ2-1, with TRBD2 matching over 8 bases. This CDR3 region has 14 residues. Germline assignment: CDR1 MGHDK and CDR2 SYGVNS. V was clipped by 10 bases and J by 9 bases; unmatched bases: 14. This chain's CDR3 is CAIAGTSDLSEQFF. The DNA of the CDR3 is TGTGCCATCGCCGGGACTAGTGACTTGAGTGAGCAGTTCTTC.

The J gene is TRBJ1-6, the V gene TRBV30; D is undetermined. The CDR3 is 12 residues long. In germline, CDR1 is GTSNPN, CDR2 SVGIG (reference sequence). V lost 3 bases and J lost 7, with 7 bases in between. The chain's CDR3 is CAWRGYNSPLHF. CDR3 bases: TGTGCCTGGAGGGGCTACAATTCACCCCTCCACTTT.

Only one count was recorded for this clone. This chain uses TRBV5-1 with TRBJ1-1, with 9 bases aligning to TRBD1. The CDR3 covers 16 residues. The ends lost 4 bases at V and 6 bases at J; junction bases unmatched: 13. Germline loops: CDR1 SGHRS, CDR2 YFSETQ. The chain's CDR3 is CASSPEPGTGWAEAFF. For the CDR3, the DNA is TGCGCCAGCAGCCCGGAGCCAGGGACAGGGTGGGCTGAAGCTTTCTTT.

The rearrangement links TRBV5-1 to TRBJ2-1; 7 bases agree with TRBD1. The CDR3 length is 17 residues. The V segment lost 5 bases and the J segment 0 bases; nucleotides outside the gene matches: 11. Germline lookup yields CDR1 SGHRS and CDR2 YFSETQ. The CDR3 loop reads CASRRSTGFSSYNEQFF. The CDR3 DNA follows: TGCGCCAGCAGACGTTCGACAGGGTTCAGCTCCTACAATGAGCAGTTCTTC.

This clone has more than one count but fewer than ten. V usage is TRBV5-1 and J usage is TRBJ1-1; D is uncertain. The CDR3 extends over 12 amino acids. V lost 3 bases and J 3 bases, leaving 6 bases between the germline ends. The germline gives CDR1 SGHRS, CDR2 YFSETQ. The CDR3 is CASSSQYTEAFF. In nucleotides, the CDR3 is TGCGCCAGCAGCTCCCAGTACACTGAAGCTTTCTTT.

J is TRBJ2-2 and V is TRBV5-1, with D maybe TRBD1 (6 bases). The CDR3 loop spans 17 amino acids. The V gene lost 1 base and the J gene lost 0 bases, with 13 bases spanning the gap. The V gene's germline CDR1 is SGHRS and CDR2 YFSETQ. DNA of the CDR3: TGCGCCAGCAGCTTGTGGGCAGGACAGACGAACACCGGGGAGCTGTTTTTT. The encoded protein is CASSLWAGQTNTGELFF.

The chain combines TRBV11-2 with TRBJ1-6; 7 positions agree with TRBD1. The CDR3 covers 14 residues. Germline V gene lookup returns CDR1 SGHAT and CDR2 FQNNGV. V lost 1 base and J lost 6; bases outside the gene matches: 0. CDR3 protein: CASSLGQGNSPLHF. The CDR3 DNA reads TGTGCCAGCAGCTTAGGACAGGGTAATTCACCCCTCCACTTT.

This rearrangement joins TRBV19 to TRBJ2-1, with 9 positions matching TRBD1. CDR1 and CDR2 from the germline V gene are LNHDA and SQIVND (reference sequence). This CDR3 contains 13 residues. The trim removed 9 bases at V and 6 bases at J, leaving 6 bases unmatched. In DNA form, the CDR3 reads TGTGCCAGCGCCGGGACAGGGCTCAATGAGCAGTTCTTC. Its protein is CASAGTGLNEQFF.

The chain uses TRBV27 and TRBJ2-7, with TRBD1 matching 7 bases. V dropped 6 bases and J dropped 0; count of bases not matched to a gene: 8. Germline V gene sequence: CDR1 MNHEY, CDR2 SMNVEV (reference sequence). There are 15 residues in the CDR3. The CDR3 spells CASRYIWDSSYEQYF. The CDR3 nucleotides are TGTGCCAGCAGATACATCTGGGACAGCTCCTACGAGCAGTACTTC.

The chain couples TRBV29-1 to TRBJ1-6; no firm D call. Germline CDR1 reads SQVTM; CDR2 reads ANQGSEA. Trimming left V 6 bases short and J 7 bases short, with 19 bases between. The CDR3 runs to 15 residues. CDR3 amino acids: CSVKTGGNTNSPLHF. CDR3 bases: TGCAGCGTCAAAACCGGAGGGAATACGAATTCACCCCTCCACTTT.

V and J are TRBV30 and TRBJ1-4; maybe TRBD1 (5 bases). There are 12 residues in the CDR3. Germline CDR1 GTSNPN, CDR2 SVGIG (reference sequence). V lost 2 bases and J 7 bases, leaving 8 bases between the germline ends. The CDR3 loop is CAWSRDSEKLFF. The DNA for the CDR3 is TGTGCCTGGAGTAGGGACTCTGAAAAACTGTTTTTT. Looking up the rest from reference TRBV30 and TRBJ1-4 gives the full variable domain: SQTIHQWPATLVQPVGSPLSLECTVEGTSNPNLYWYRQAAGRGLQLLFYSVGIGQISSEVPQNLSASRPQDRQFILSSKKLLLSDSGFYLCAWSRDSEKLFFGSGTQLSVL.

The V gene is TRBV9, the J gene TRBJ2-3; TRBD1 agrees at 7 bases. CDR3 length equals 13 residues. Germline CDR1 reads SGDLS; CDR2 reads YYNGEE. V shed 2 bases, J shed 4 bases, and the junction held 1 base outside the gene matches. The CDR3 nucleotides are TGTGCCAGCAGCGTGCAGGGGGCAGATACGCAGTATTTT. It codes for CASSVQGADTQYF.

The J gene is TRBJ2-1, the V gene TRBV11-2, with 8 bases matching TRBD2. The CDR3 has 12 amino acids. V shed 1 base, J shed 12 bases, and the junction held 2 bases outside the gene matches. Looked up from germline, CDR1 is SGHAT and CDR2 is FQNNGV. The CDR3 is CASSLGTSRQFF. For the CDR3, the DNA is TGTGCCAGCAGCTTAGGGACTAGCAGGCAGTTCTTC.

This chain connects TRBV28 to TRBJ2-1; 8 bases fit TRBD2. V gave up 6 bases and J gave up 5 bases; unmatched junction bases: 9. This CDR3 has 15 amino acids. Germline-derived CDR1 and CDR2 are MDHEN and SYDVKM. The CDR3 DNA reads as TGTGCCAGCAGCCGGTCCCAGCGGGAGAACAATGAGCAGTTCTTC. This encodes CASSRSQRENNEQFF.

This sequence joins TRBV5-4 and TRBJ2-3; D gene ambiguous. Per germline, CDR1 SGHNT and CDR2 YYREEE (reference sequence). The CDR3 covers 15 residues. Trimming cost V 0 bases and J 4 bases, with 12 bases left between them. The CDR3 DNA reads TGTGCCAGCAGCTTGGCGCCGGTAGGAGCAGATACGCAGTATTTT. It specifies CASSLAPVGADTQYF.

This chain uses TRBV19 with TRBJ1-5; TRBD1 matches at 9 bases. V lost 8 bases to trimming and J lost 4 bases; unmatched junction nucleotides: 6. The CDR3 has 14 amino acids. From germline, CDR1 is LNHDA and CDR2 SQIVND (reference sequence). The CDR3 reads CASGTGQYNQPQHF. CDR3 sequence (DNA): TGTGCCAGTGGGACAGGGCAATATAATCAGCCCCAGCATTTT. Full variable domain (outside the CDR3, taken from reference TRBV19 and TRBJ1-5): DGGITQSPKYLFRKEGQNVTLSCEQNLNHDAMYWYRQDPGQGLRLIYYSQIVNDFQKGDIAEGYSVSREKKESFPLTVTSAQKNPTAFYLCASGTGQYNQPQHFGDGTRLSIL.

The chain employs TRBV4-1 and TRBJ2-3; TRBD2 matches 7 bases. Germline V lookup: CDR1 MGHRA, CDR2 YSYEKL. The CDR3 spans 16 residues. V lost 1 base and J lost 5; bases outside the gene matches: 9. CDR3 sequence (DNA): TGCGCCAGCAGCCAAGGTCAACGACTAGCAGTAGATACGCAGTATTTT. Translation: CASSQGQRLAVDTQYF.

This chain links TRBV7-3 with TRBJ2-1, with 9 nucleotides matching TRBD2. V shed 1 base and J 0 bases; nucleotides not matched to a gene: 1. Per the germline V gene, CDR1 is SGHTA and CDR2 is FQGTGA. CDR3 length: 16 residues. The CDR3 protein is CASSLISGSSYNEQFF. The CDR3 region has the DNA TGTGCCAGCAGCTTAATTAGCGGGAGCTCCTACAATGAGCAGTTCTTC.

The rearrangement uses TRBV7-9 and TRBJ2-1; the D gene is possibly TRBD2 (6 bases). Per germline, CDR1 SEHNR and CDR2 FQNEAQ (reference sequence). The CDR3 sequence is 13 residues long. Trimming pared 5 bases from V and 3 bases from J, leaving 8 bases between. The CDR3 spells CASSQDYYNEQFF. DNA of the CDR3: TGTGCCAGCAGCCAGGACTACTACAATGAGCAGTTCTTC.

The rearrangement links TRBV9 to TRBJ1-2; D ambiguous. This CDR3 is built from 17 residues. Germline loops: CDR1 SGDLS, CDR2 YYNGEE. The V end was cut by 0 bases, the J end by 1 base, with 16 bases between. CDR3 sequence reads: CASSVGRVPTSNYGYTF. Written as DNA, the CDR3 is TGTGCCAGCAGCGTAGGCCGGGTGCCCACAAGTAACTATGGCTACACCTTC.

J is TRBJ1-6 and V is TRBV23-1; 8 nucleotides line up with TRBD1. TRBV23-1 is identified as an open reading frame with a role that is uncertain. This CDR3 spans 17 amino acids. The V and J ends lost 0 bases and 6 bases, in that order; junction bases with no gene match: 7. The CDR3 region is CASSQSKRQGANSPLHF. The CDR3 DNA follows: TGCGCCAGCAGTCAATCAAAACGTCAGGGGGCTAATTCACCCCTCCACTTT.

The chain links TRBV9 to TRBJ2-1; tentative D call: TRBD2 (6 bases). The CDR3 covers 13 residues. Trimming left V 0 bases short and J 7 bases short, with 8 bases between. The germline gives CDR1 SGDLS, CDR2 YYNGEE. The CDR3 protein is CASSVALANEQFF. In nucleotides, the CDR3 is TGTGCCAGCAGCGTAGCTCTAGCGAATGAGCAGTTCTTC.

In its sample, this clone was seen once. The chain's CDR3 is CSVVEASGSYEQYF. CDR3 bases: TGCAGCGTTGTAGAGGCGAGCGGGAGCTACGAGCAGTACTTC. The J gene is TRBJ2-7, the V gene TRBV29-1; 8 nucleotides match TRBD2. J gave up 3 bases and V 4 bases, and 8 bases lay outside the gene matches. CDR3 size: 14 residues. In germline, CDR1 is SQVTM, CDR2 ANQGSEA.

This chain uses TRBV6-5 with TRBJ1-2, with unresolved D. The CDR3 spans 15 residues. CDR1 is MNHEY and CDR2 is SVGAGI in the germline V gene. Trimming removed 8 bases from V and 5 bases from J, with 21 bases in between. CDR3 in amino acids: CASQRMAGSDYGYTF. For the CDR3, the DNA is TGTGCCAGCCAAAGGATGGCAGGTTCCGATTATGGCTACACCTTC.

The chain recombines TRBV7-2 with TRBJ1-2; 7 nucleotides agree with TRBD1. Germline V gene sequence: CDR1 SGHTA, CDR2 FQGNSA. The CDR3 runs to 15 residues. J lost 1 base, V lost 4 bases, and 6 bases had no gene match. CDR3 sequence reads: CASSSGTENNYGYTF. The CDR3 coding sequence is TGTGCCAGCAGCTCGGGGACAGAAAATAACTATGGCTACACCTTC.

The V call is TRBV9, the J call TRBJ2-3; 10 positions agree with TRBD1. Germline values: CDR1 SGDLS, CDR2 YYNGEE. The CDR3 spans 18 residues. With 9 bases clipped from V and 0 bases from J, the junction kept 16 bases outside the gene matches. The CDR3 DNA sequence: TGTGCCACATACCCCCAGGACAGGGGGGATCCTAGCACAGATACGCAGTATTTT. The encoded protein is CATYPQDRGDPSTDTQYF.

Details on this clone: Other nucleotide sequences in the sample specify the same CDR3. This chain connects TRBV18 to TRBJ2-5; the D is unclear. CDR3 length: 11 residues. Germline V gene lookup returns CDR1 KGHSH and CDR2 LQKENI. With 3 bases removed from V and 5 bases from J, the gap between germline ends came to 4 bases. The CDR3 bases are TGTGCCAGCTCACCGTCGGAGACCCAGTACTTC. Its translation: CASSPSETQYF.

The chain uses TRBV27 and TRBJ2-7; TRBD2 matches at 14 bases. The CDR3 runs 14 residues. Trimming removed 6 bases from V and 6 bases from J; junction bases left unmatched: 4. Germline CDR1 MNHEY, CDR2 SMNVEV (reference sequence). The CDR3 coding sequence is TGTGCCAGCAGGGGACTAGCGGGAGAGGCCGAGCAGTACTTC. Translated, it gives CASRGLAGEAEQYF.

This rearrangement joins TRBV5-5 to TRBJ1-2, with D hard to call. Between the trimmed V and J ends, which lost 4 bases and 4 bases, there was a span of 11 bases. CDR3 length: 13 residues. Germline CDR1 SGHKS, CDR2 YYEKEE (reference sequence). The CDR3 reads CASSTQDTYGYTF. The CDR3 coding sequence is TGTGCCAGCAGCACGCAGGATACCTATGGCTACACCTTC.

The V gene is TRBV9, the J gene TRBJ1-1; TRBD1 aligns across 10 bases. There are 17 residues in the CDR3. Per germline, CDR1 SGDLS and CDR2 YYNGEE. V gave up 3 bases and J gave up 6 bases; unmatched junction bases: 14. The CDR3 is CASSAEGRRQGASEAFF. The CDR3 bases are TGTGCCAGCAGCGCCGAGGGAAGGAGACAGGGGGCCTCTGAAGCTTTCTTT.